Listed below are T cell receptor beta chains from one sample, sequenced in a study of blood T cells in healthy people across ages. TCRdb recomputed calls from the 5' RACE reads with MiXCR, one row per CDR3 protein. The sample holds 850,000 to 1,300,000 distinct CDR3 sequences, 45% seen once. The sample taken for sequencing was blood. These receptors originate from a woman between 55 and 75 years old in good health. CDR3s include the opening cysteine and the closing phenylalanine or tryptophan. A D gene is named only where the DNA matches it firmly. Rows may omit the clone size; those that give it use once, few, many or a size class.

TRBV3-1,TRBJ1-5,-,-,TGTGCCAGCAGCCAAGAGGGGGGGGTGGGGCCCCAGCATTTT,CASSQEGGVGPQHF
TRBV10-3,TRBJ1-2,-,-,TGTCCCATCAGTGATAGGGGCCGACGCTTATCTTATGGCTACACCTTC,CPISDRGRRLSYGYTF
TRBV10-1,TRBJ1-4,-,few,TGCGCCAGCAGTCGGGGACTTTCAACTAATGAAAAACTGTTTTTT,CASSRGLSTNEKLFF
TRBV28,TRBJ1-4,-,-,TGTGCCAGCAGTCAAACAGGCTTCACTAATGAAAAACTGTTTTTT,CASSQTGFTNEKLFF
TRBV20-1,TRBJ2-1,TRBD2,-,TGCAGTGCAGCGGGAGGTTACAATGAGCAGTTCTTC,CSAAGGYNEQFF
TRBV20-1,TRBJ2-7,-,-,TGCAGTGCTGAGGGATATTCCTACGAGCAGTACTTC,CSAEGYSYEQYF
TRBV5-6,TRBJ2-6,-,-,TGTGCCAGCAGCAAGCTCATTGGCGGGGCCAACGTCCTGACTTTC,CASSKLIGGANVLTF
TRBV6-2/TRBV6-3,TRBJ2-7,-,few,TGTGCCAGCAGTTACTCAGGGGATAACTACGAGCAGTACTTC,CASSYSGDNYEQYF
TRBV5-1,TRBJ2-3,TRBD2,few,TGTGCCAGCAGCGATGGGAGGGCAGGAGTAACAGATACGCAGTATTTT,CASSDGRAGVTDTQYF
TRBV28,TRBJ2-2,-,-,TGTGCCAGCAGTTTCAGATGGACCGGGGAGCTGTTTTTT,CASSFRWTGELFF
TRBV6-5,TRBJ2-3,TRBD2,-,TGTGCCAGCAGTCCCCTAGCGGAAAGAGGGACAGATACGCAGTATTTT,CASSPLAERGTDTQYF
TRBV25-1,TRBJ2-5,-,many,TGTGCCACTACGGACGGAGGGCAAGAGACCCAGTACTTC,CATTDGGQETQYF
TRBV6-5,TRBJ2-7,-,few,TGTGCCAGCCCCAGAAACTACGAGCAGTACTTC,CASPRNYEQYF
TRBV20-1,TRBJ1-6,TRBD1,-,TGCAGTGCTAGATCCGGGACAGGGGGTAATTCACCCCTCCACTTT,CSARSGTGGNSPLHF
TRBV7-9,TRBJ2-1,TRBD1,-,TGTGCCAGCAGCCCGCATCCCAAAGACAGGGTAAGGGCCTACAATGAGCAGTTCTTC,CASSPHPKDRVRAYNEQFF
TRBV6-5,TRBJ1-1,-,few,TGTGCCAGCAGGGATCATGACAGCATGAACACTGAAGCTTTCTTT,CASRDHDSMNTEAFF
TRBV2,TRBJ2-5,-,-,TGTGCCAGCTCAGACGGGTACTACGGGCAGTACTTC,CASSDGYYGQYF
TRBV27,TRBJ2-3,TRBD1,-,TGTGCCAGCAGTTGGACAGGCGACGGCGGGGATACGCAGTATTTT,CASSWTGDGGDTQYF
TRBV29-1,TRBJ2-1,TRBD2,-,TGCAACACTCGGGAGGGGAATGGCAATGAGCAGTTCTTC,CNTREGNGNEQFF
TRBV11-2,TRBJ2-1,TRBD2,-,TGTGCCAACAGCCCCGGACTAGCGGGATCAGAGTTCTTC,CANSPGLAGSEFF
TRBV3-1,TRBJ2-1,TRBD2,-,TGTGCCAGCAGCCGAGTAGCGGGATTCAATGAGCAGTTCTTC,CASSRVAGFNEQFF
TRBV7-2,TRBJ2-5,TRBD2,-,TGTGCCAGCAGCTTATCCGGGAGGGGACGAGAGACCCAGTACTTC,CASSLSGRGRETQYF
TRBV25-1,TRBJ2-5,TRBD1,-,TGTGCCAGCAGTATCCCTAGAACAGGGGCGGAGACCCAGTACTTC,CASSIPRTGAETQYF
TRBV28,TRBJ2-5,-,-,TGTGCCAGCATCGGGACACTTTCCCCGAGAGAGACCCAGTACTTC,CASIGTLSPRETQYF
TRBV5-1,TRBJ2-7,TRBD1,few,TGCGCCAGCAGCCAAGGTAGGGGGCGACAGTCCTACGAGCAGTACTTC,CASSQGRGRQSYEQYF
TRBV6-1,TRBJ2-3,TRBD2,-,TGTGCCAGCAGCCAAAGGGCTTTAGCGGGAGGGCCAGATACGCAGTATTTT,CASSQRALAGGPDTQYF
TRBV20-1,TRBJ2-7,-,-,TGCAGTGCTAGAGTAGTGGGCCAGAAGGTGGGCGAGCAGTACTTC,CSARVVGQKVGEQYF
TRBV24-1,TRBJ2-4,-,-,TGTGCCACCAGTGCCACCCCAGAGTCCAGGGGCAAAAACATTCAGTACTTC,CATSATPESRGKNIQYF